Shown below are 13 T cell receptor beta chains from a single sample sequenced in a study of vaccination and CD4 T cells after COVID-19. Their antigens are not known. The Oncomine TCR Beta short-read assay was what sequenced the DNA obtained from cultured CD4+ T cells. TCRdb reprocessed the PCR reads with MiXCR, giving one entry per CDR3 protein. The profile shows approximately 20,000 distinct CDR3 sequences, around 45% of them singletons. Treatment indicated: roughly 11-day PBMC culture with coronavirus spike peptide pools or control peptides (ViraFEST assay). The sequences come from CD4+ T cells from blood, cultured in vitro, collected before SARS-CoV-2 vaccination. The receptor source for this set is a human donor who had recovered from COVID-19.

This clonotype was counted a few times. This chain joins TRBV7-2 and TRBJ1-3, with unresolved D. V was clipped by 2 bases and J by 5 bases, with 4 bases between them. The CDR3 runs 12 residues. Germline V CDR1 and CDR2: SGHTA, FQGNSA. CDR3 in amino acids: CASSLTRNTIYF. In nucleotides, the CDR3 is TGTGCCAGCAGCTTAACGCGAAACACCATATATTTT. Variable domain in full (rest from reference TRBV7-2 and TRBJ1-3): GAGVSQSPSNKVTEKGKDVELRCDPISGHTALYWYRQSLGQGLEFLIYFQGNSAPDKSGLPSDRFSAERTGGSVSTLTIQRTQQEDSAVYLCASSLTRNTIYFGEGSWLTVV.

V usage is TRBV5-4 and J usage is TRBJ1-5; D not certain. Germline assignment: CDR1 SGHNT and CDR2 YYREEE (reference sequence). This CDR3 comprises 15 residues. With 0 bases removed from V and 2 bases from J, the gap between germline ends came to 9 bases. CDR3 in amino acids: CASSLAGDGNQPQHF. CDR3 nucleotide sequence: TGTGCCAGCAGCTTGGCCGGAGACGGCAATCAGCCCCAGCATTTT.

The CDR3 sequence is CASSIGGGQRNGYTF. DNA for the CDR3: TGTGCCAGTAGTATCGGGGGTGGACAGAGAAATGGCTACACCTTC. The chain employs TRBV19 and TRBJ1-2, with D perhaps TRBD1 (6 bases). The V gene lost 3 bases and the J gene lost 6 bases, with 17 bases spanning the gap. The CDR3 runs 15 residues. Germline V gene data show CDR1 as LNHDA and CDR2 as SQIVND (reference sequence).

The CDR3 DNA follows: TGTGCCAGCAGCACGGGACAGGGGGATGAATCACCCCTCCACTTT. Protein: CASSTGQGDESPLHF. This chain joins TRBV5-4 and TRBJ1-6, with TRBD1 identical over 11 bases. The V gene's germline CDR1 is SGHNT and CDR2 YYREEE (reference sequence). This CDR3 region has 15 residues. V shed 4 bases and J 10 bases; nucleotides not matched to a gene: 7. The full variable domain, with the rest looked up from reference TRBV5-4 and TRBJ1-6, is ETGVTQSPTHLIKTRGQQVTLRCSSQSGHNTVSWYQQALGQGPQFIFQYYREEENGRGNFPPRFSGLQFPNYSSELNVNALELDDSALYLCASSTGQGDESPLHFGNGTRLTVT.

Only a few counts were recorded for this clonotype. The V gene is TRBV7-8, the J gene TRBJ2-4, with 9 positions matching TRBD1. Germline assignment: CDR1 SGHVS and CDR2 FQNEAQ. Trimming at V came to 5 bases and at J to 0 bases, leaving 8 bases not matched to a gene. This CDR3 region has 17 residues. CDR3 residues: CASSLGTGPTAKNIQYF. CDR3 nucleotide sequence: TGTGCCAGCAGCCTTGGGACAGGGCCGACAGCCAAAAACATTCAGTACTTC.

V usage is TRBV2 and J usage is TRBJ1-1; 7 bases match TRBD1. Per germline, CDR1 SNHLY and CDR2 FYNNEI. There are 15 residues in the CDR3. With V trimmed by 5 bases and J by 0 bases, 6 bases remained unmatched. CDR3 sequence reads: CASSRTGTVNTEAFF. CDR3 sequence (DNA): TGTGCCAGCAGTCGAACCGGGACAGTGAACACTGAAGCTTTCTTT. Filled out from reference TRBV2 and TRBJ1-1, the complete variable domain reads EPEVTQTPSHQVTQMGQEVILRCVPISNHLYFYWYRQILGQKVEFLVSFYNNEISEKSEIFDDQFSVERPDGSNFTLKIRSTKLEDSAMYFCASSRTGTVNTEAFFGQGTRLTVV.

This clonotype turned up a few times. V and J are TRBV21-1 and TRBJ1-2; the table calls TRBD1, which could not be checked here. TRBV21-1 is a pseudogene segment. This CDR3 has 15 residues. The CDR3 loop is CASSKGVGTLHPYTF. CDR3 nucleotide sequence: TGTGCCAGCAGCAAAGGCGTAGGGACACTCCACCCCTACACCTTC.

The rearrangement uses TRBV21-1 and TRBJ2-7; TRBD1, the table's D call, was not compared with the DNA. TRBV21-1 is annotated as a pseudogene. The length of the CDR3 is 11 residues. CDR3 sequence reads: CASTRGHEQYF. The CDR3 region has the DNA TGTGCCAGCACCAGGGGCCACGAGCAGTACTTC.

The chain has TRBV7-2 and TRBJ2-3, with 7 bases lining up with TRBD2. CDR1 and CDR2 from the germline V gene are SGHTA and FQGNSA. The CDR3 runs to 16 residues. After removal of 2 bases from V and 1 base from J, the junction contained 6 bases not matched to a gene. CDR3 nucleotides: TGTGCCAGCAGCTTAATGCCTAGCGGAGGCACAGATACGCAGTATTTT. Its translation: CASSLMPSGGTDTQYF.

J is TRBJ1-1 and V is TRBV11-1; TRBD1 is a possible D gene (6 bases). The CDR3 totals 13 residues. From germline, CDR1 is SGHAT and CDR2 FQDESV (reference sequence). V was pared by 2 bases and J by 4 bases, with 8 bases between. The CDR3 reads CASSLLTGTEAFF. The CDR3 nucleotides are TGTGCCAGCAGCTTACTGACAGGCACTGAAGCTTTCTTT.

The CDR3 DNA sequence: TGCAGCGTTGAGGGCAGGTCCTACGAGCAGTACTTC. Its protein product is CSVEGRSYEQYF. This chain links TRBV29-1 with TRBJ2-7; no clear D. The CDR3 is made up of 12 amino acids. Trimming left V 3 bases short and J 1 base short, with 7 bases between. CDR1 and CDR2 (germline): SQVTM, ANQGSEA.

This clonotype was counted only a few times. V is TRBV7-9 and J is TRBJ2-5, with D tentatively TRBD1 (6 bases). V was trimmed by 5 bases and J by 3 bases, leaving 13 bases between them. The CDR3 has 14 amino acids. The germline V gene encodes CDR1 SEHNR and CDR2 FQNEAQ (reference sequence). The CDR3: CASSPTGTKETQYF. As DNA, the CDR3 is TGTGCCAGCAGCCCGACCGGGACAAAAGAGACCCAGTACTTC.

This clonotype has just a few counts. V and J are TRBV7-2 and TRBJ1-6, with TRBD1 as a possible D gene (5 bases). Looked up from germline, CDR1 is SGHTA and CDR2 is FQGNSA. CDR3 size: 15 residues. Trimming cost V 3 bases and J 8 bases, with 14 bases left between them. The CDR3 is CASSFIRGRDSPLHF. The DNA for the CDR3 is TGTGCCAGCAGCTTTATTCGGGGGAGGGATTCACCCCTCCACTTT. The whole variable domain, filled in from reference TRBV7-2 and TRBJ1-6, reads GAGVSQSPSNKVTEKGKDVELRCDPISGHTALYWYRQSLGQGLEFLIYFQGNSAPDKSGLPSDRFSAERTGGSVSTLTIQRTQQEDSAVYLCASSFIRGRDSPLHFGNGTRLTVT.